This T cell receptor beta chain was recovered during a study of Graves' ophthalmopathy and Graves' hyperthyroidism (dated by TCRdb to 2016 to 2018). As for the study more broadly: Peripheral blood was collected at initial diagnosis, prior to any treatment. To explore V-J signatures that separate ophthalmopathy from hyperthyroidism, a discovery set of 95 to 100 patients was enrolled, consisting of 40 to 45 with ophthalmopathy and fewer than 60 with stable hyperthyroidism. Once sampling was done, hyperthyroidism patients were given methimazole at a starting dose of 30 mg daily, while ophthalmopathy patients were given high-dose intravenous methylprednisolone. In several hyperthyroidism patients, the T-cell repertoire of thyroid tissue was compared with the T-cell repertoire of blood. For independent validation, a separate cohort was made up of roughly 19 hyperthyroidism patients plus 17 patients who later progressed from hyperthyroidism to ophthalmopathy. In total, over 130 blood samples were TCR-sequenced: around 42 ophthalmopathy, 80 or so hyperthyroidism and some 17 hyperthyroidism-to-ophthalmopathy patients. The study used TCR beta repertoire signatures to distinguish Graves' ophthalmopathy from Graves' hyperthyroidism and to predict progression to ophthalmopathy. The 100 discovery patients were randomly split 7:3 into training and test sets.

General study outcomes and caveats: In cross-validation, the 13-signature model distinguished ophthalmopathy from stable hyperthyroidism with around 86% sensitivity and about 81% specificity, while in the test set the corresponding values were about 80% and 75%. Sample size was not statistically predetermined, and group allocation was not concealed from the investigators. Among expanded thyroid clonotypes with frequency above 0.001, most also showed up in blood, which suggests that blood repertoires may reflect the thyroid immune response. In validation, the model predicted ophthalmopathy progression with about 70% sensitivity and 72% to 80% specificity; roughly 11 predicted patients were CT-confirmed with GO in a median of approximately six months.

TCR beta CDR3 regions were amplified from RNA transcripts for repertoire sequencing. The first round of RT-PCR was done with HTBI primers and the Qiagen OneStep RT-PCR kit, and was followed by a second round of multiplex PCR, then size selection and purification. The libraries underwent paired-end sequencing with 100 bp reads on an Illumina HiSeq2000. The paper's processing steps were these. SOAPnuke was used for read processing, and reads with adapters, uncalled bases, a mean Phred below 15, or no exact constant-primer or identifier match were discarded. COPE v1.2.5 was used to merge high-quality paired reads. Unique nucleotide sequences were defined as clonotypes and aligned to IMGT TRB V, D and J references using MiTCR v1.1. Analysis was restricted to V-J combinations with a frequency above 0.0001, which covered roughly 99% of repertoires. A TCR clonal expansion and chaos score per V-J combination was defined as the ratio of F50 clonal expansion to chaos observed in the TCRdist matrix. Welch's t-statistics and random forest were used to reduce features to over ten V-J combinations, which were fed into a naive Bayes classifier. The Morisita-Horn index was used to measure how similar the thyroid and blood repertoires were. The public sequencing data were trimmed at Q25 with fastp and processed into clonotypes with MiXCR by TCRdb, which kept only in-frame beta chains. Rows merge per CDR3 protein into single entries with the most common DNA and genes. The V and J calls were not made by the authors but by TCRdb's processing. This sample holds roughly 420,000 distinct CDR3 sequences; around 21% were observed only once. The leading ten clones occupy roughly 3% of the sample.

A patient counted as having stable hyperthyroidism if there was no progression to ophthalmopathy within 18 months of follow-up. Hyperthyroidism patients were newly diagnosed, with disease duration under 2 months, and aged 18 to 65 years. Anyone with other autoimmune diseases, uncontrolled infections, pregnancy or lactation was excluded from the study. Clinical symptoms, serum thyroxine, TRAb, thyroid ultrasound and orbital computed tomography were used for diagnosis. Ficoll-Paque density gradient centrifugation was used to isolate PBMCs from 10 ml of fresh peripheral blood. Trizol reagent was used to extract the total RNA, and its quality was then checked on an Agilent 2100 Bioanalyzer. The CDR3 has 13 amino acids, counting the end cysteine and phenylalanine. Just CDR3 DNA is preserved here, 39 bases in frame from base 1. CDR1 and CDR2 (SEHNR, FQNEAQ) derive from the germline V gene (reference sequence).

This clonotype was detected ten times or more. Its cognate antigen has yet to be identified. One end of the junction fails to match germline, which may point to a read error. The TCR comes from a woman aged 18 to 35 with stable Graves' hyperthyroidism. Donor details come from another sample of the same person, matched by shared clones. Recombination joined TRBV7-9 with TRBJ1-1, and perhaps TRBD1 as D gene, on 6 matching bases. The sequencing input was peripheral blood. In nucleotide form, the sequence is TGTGCCAGCAGCTTAGAAGGATGGGGGCAGGGCTACTTT. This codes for CASSLEGWGQGYF. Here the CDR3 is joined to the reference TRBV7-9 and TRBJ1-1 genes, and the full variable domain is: DTGVSQNPRHKITKRGQNVTFRCDPISEHNRLYWYRQTLGQGPEFLTYFQNEAQLEKSRLLSDRFSAERPKGSFSTLEIQRTEQGDSAMYLCASSLEGWGQGYFGQGTRLTVV.